The 12 T cell receptor beta chains below all came from one sample that was sequenced in a study of T cells after yellow fever vaccination. TCRdb re-derived calls from the 5' RACE reads in MiXCR, one entry per CDR3 protein. The profile covers 300,000 to 450,000 distinct CDR3 sequences, with 6.2% appearing a single time and 14% to 15% taken by the ten largest. This sample comprised PBMCs, obtained 5 days after the yellow fever booster vaccination. These receptors all come from a man aged 30-40 years who received the YFV17D yellow fever vaccine.

Only a few counts were recorded for this clonotype. This chain links TRBV13 with TRBJ2-3; TRBD2 matches at 11 bases. CDR1 is PRHDT and CDR2 is FYEKMQ in the germline V gene (reference sequence). The CDR3 sequence is 21 residues long. The ends lost 4 bases at V and 2 bases at J; junction bases unmatched: 20. The CDR3 sequence: CASSSKGIHSGRAFDTDTQYF. As DNA, the CDR3 is TGTGCCAGCAGCTCTAAGGGGATCCATAGCGGGAGGGCCTTCGACACAGATACGCAGTATTTT.

This chain links TRBV7-8 with TRBJ2-3, with 7 bases identical to TRBD2. Germline V gives CDR1 SGHVS, CDR2 FQNEAQ. Trimming at V came to 5 bases and at J to 4 bases, leaving 9 bases not matched to a gene. The CDR3 contains 15 residues. In DNA, the CDR3 is TGTGCCAGCAGCAAGAGCGGGATGTGGCCAGATACGCAGTATTTT. It encodes CASSKSGMWPDTQYF.

This clonotype was recorded a few times. The chain uses TRBV10-2 and TRBJ2-7; 8 positions agree with TRBD2. The germline gives CDR1 WSHSY, CDR2 SAAADI. The CDR3 consists of 16 residues. After removal of 8 bases from V and 5 bases from J, the junction contained 17 bases not matched to a gene. This CDR3 reads CASSIGLGLGLDEQYF. CDR3 nucleotides: TGCGCCAGCTCTATAGGCCTGGGACTAGGCCTAGACGAGCAGTACTTC.

This clonotype was counted between two and nine times. The chain has TRBV20-1 and TRBJ1-3; 11 bases align to TRBD1. Looked up from germline, CDR1 is DFQATT and CDR2 is SNEGSKA (reference sequence). V lost 5 bases, J lost 4 bases, and 4 bases stayed unmatched. The CDR3 is made up of 14 amino acids. The CDR3 coding sequence is TGCAGTGCTGGACAGGGGGCGCAAGGAAACACCATATATTTT. It yields the protein CSAGQGAQGNTIYF.

With respect to this clonotype: This may arise from a read error, as a much more abundant clone is one base away. CDR3: CSVRDPEGNQPQHF. The CDR3 DNA is TGCAGTGTTAGAGATCCGGAGGGCAATCAGCCCCAGCATTTT. V and J are TRBV20-1 and TRBJ1-5; D not certain. Germline values: CDR1 DFQATT, CDR2 SNEGSKA (reference sequence). The CDR3 covers 14 residues.

This clonotype has ten or more counts. The chain uses TRBV7-2 and TRBJ2-2; no clear D. CDR1 SGHTA and CDR2 FQGNSA come from the germline V gene. The CDR3 has 12 amino acids. V shed 3 bases and J shed 7 bases, with 6 bases lying between them. The CDR3 is CASSFQSGELFF. The CDR3 bases are TGTGCCAGCAGCTTTCAAAGCGGGGAGCTGTTTTTT. Full variable domain (outside the CDR3, taken from reference TRBV7-2 and TRBJ2-2): GAGVSQSPSNKVTEKGKDVELRCDPISGHTALYWYRQSLGQGLEFLIYFQGNSAPDKSGLPSDRFSAERTGGSVSTLTIQRTQQEDSAVYLCASSFQSGELFFGEGSRLTVL.

This chain connects TRBV6-1 to TRBJ2-1, with 11 positions matching TRBD2. With V trimmed by 4 bases and J by 7 bases, 3 bases remained unmatched. Looked up from germline, CDR1 is MNHNS and CDR2 is SASEGT. The CDR3 consists of 14 residues. In DNA, the CDR3 is TGTGCCAGCAGTGCAAGACTAGCGGGAAATGAGCAGTTCTTC. This gives the protein CASSARLAGNEQFF.

This sequence joins TRBV7-2 and TRBJ2-6; D is undetermined. The germline V gene has CDR1 SGHTA and CDR2 FQGNSA. The CDR3 loop spans 17 amino acids. Trimming cost V 2 bases and J 0 bases, with 11 bases left between them. The CDR3 sequence is CASSLQPGLSGANVLTF. The CDR3 DNA is TGTGCCAGCAGCTTACAACCGGGTCTCTCTGGGGCCAACGTCCTGACTTTC.

This sequence joins TRBV4-1 and TRBJ2-1; tentative D call: TRBD1 (5 bases). The CDR3 covers 17 residues. With 4 bases removed from V and 5 bases from J, the gap between germline ends came to 21 bases. Per germline, CDR1 MGHRA and CDR2 YSYEKL. The CDR3 nucleotides read TGCGCCAGCAGCCCACTACAAGGACGGACAAACAACAATGAGCAGTTCTTC. Translation: CASSPLQGRTNNNEQFF.

Many counts were recorded for this clonotype. The chain employs TRBV11-2 and TRBJ2-1, with 7 bases lining up with TRBD2. The germline V gene encodes CDR1 SGHAT and CDR2 FQNNGV. The junction had 1 base not matched to a gene; V was cut back by 5 bases and J by 0 bases. The CDR3 is 14 amino acids. The CDR3: CASSIAGSYNEQFF. The CDR3 bases are TGTGCCAGCAGCATAGCGGGCTCCTACAATGAGCAGTTCTTC. Full variable domain (rest looked up from reference TRBV11-2 and TRBJ2-1): EAGVAQSPRYKIIEKRQSVAFWCNPISGHATLYWYQQILGQGPKLLIQFQNNGVVDDSQLPKDRFSAERLKGVDSTLKIQPAKLEDSAVYLCASSIAGSYNEQFFGPGTRLTVL.

In its sample, this clonotype was seen a few times. The gene calls are TRBV20-1 and TRBJ2-5, with D perhaps matching TRBD2 (5 bases). Trimming took 6 bases from V and 4 from J, leaving 15 bases between them. Germline V CDR1 and CDR2: DFQATT, SNEGSKA (reference sequence). CDR3 size: 13 residues. The CDR3 bases are TGCAGTGCGAAAAGTCCTAGCCCAGAGACCCAGTACTTC. This translates into CSAKSPSPETQYF.

A few counts support this clonotype. The chain has TRBV7-9 and TRBJ2-1, with D unclear. Germline CDR1 and CDR2: SEHNR and FQNEAQ (reference sequence). The V end was cut by 4 bases, the J end by 2 bases, with 15 bases between. The CDR3 has 16 residues. The CDR3 loop is CASSSQSGWAYNEQFF. CDR3 bases: TGTGCCAGCAGCTCGCAATCGGGTTGGGCCTACAATGAGCAGTTCTTC.